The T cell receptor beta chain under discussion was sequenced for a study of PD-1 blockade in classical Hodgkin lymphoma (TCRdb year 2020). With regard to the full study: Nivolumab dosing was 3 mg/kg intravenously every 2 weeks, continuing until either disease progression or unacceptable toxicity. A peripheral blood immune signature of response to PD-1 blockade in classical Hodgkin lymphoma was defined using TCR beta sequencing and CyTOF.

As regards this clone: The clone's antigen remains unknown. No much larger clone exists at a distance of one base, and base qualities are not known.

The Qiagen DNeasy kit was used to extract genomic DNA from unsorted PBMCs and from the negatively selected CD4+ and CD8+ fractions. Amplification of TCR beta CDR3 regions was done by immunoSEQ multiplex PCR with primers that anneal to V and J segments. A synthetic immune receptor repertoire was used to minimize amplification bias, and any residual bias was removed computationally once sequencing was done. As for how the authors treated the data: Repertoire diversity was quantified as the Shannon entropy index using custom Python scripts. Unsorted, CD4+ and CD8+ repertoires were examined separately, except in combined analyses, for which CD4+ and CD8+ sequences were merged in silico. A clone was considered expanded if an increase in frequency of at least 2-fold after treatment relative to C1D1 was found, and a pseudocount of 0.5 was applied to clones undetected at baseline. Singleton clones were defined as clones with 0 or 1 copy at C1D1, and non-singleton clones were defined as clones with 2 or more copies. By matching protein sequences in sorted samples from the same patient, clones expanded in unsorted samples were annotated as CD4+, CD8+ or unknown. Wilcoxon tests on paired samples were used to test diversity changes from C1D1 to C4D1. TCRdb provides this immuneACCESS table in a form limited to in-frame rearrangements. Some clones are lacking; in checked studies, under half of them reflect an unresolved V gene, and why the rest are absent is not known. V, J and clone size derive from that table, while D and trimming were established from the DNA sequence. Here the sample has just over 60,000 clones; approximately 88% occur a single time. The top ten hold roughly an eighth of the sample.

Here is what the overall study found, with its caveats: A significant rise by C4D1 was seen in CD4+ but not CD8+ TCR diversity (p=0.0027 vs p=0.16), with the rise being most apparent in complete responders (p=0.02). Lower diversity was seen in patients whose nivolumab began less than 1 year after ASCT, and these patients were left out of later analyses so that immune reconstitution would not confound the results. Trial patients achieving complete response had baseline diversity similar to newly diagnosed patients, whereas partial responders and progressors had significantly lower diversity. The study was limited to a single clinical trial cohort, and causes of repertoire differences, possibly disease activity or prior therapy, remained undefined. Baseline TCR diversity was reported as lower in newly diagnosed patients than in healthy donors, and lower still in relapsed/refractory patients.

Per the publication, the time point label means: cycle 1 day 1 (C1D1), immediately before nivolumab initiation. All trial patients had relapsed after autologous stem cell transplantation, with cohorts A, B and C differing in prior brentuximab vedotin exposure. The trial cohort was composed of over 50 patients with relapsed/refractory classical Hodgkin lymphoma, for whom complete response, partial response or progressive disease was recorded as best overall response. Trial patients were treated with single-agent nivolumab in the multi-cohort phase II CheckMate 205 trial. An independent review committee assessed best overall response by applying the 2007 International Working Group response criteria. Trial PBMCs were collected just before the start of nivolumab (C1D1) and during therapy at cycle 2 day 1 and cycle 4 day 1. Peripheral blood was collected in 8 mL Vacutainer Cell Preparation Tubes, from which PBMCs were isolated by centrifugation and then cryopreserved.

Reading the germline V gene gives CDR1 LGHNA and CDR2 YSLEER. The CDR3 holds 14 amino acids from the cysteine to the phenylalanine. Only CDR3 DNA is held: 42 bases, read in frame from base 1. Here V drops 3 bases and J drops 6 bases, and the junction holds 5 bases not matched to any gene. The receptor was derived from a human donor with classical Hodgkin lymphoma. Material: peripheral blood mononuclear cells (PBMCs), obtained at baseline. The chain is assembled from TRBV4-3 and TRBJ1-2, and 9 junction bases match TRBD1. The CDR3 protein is CASSHTGTGHGYTF. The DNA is TGCGCCAGCAGCCATACCGGGACAGGGCATGGCTACACCTTC.